The 3 T cell receptor beta chains below all came from one sample that was sequenced in a study of T cell repertoires in cytomegalovirus infection. TCRdb re-called the reads with MiXCR, one entry per CDR3 protein. The sample has hundreds of thousands of distinct CDR3 sequences, roughly 29% seen once. Their antigen targets remain unknown. Sequencing was performed on cultured PBMCs, taken from culture after CMV antigen stimulation. These receptors all stem from a human donor in good health (CMV status not recorded). Some clones in this sample may be carry-over from other donors' samples.

The V call is TRBV19, the J call TRBJ1-5, with a weak D call TRBD1 (5 bases). The germline CDR1 and CDR2 sequences are LNHDA and SQIVND (reference sequence). Trimming left V 5 bases short and J 5 bases short, with 16 bases between. This CDR3 has 15 amino acids. This CDR3 is CASSPAGERHQPQHF. CDR3 nucleotides: TGTGCCAGTAGTCCCGCGGGGGAGAGACATCAGCCCCAGCATTTT. Full variable domain (missing parts from reference TRBV19 and TRBJ1-5): DGGITQSPKYLFRKEGQNVTLSCEQNLNHDAMYWYRQDPGQGLRLIYYSQIVNDFQKGDIAEGYSVSREKKESFPLTVTSAQKNPTAFYLCASSPAGERHQPQHFGDGTRLSIL.

There are a few counts of this clonotype. The chain recombines TRBV27 with TRBJ1-1; no firm D call. V was cut by 5 bases and J by 5 bases, with 15 bases left in between. The length of the CDR3 is 14 residues. From germline, CDR1 is MNHEY and CDR2 SMNVEV (reference sequence). The CDR3 nucleotides read TGTGCCAGCAGTCCCCGGCGGGCGGGGACTGAAGCTTTCTTT. As protein: CASSPRRAGTEAFF.

The rearrangement uses TRBV4-1 and TRBJ2-7, with TRBD1 matching 9 bases. Germline CDR1 and CDR2: MGHRA and YSYEKL. There are 15 residues in the CDR3. V lost 3 bases, J lost 4 bases, and 7 bases stayed unmatched. Written as DNA, the CDR3 is TGCGCCAGCAGCCACCCGGGACAGGGTACTTACGAGCAGTACTTC. It encodes CASSHPGQGTYEQYF.